This T cell receptor beta chain comes out of a study of T cells in Graves' hyperthyroidism and ophthalmopathy. Overall study findings and caveats: A model using 13 V-J features told ophthalmopathy apart from stable hyperthyroidism.

This clonotype appeared many times. What it binds is unknown. Inclusion characteristics of ophthalmopathy patients comprised a Clinical Activity Score of at least 3, a NOSPECS grade of at least 4, and duration under 3 months. Pregnant or lactating patients were excluded, as were those with uncontrolled infection or other autoimmune disease. PBMCs were obtained from approximately 9.2 ml fresh peripheral blood. RNA transcripts yielded amplified TCR beta CDR3 regions. During a first-round RT-PCR of the TCR CDR3, the HTBI primer set was used. Using its own MiXCR run on the multiplex PCR reads, TCRdb lists one record per CDR3 protein. Among 330,000 or so distinct CDR3 sequences, 15% to 20% were seen once, and the ten largest hold approximately 37%. V lost 1 base, J lost 0 bases, and 10 bases lay in between. This CDR3 comprises 14 residues. Per the germline V gene, CDR1 is DFQATT and CDR2 is SNEGSKA (reference sequence).

This clonotype originated in a man aged 50-59 years with Graves' ophthalmopathy. Input material: blood. The chain couples TRBV20-1 to TRBJ2-7; a possible D gene is TRBD1 (5 bases). The chain's CDR3 is CSARGQGSSYEQYF. The CDR3 DNA is TGCAGTGCTAGAGGGCAGGGAAGCTCCTACGAGCAGTACTTC.